These T cell receptor beta chains were read from a single sample in a study of T cell repertoires in cytomegalovirus infection. TCRdb ran MiXCR on the reads and lists one entry per CDR3 protein. This table holds 200,000 to 250,000 distinct CDR3 sequences, around 35% found once. These receptors' targets are unknown. The sample here was CD8+ T cells from cultured PBMCs, taken from culture after CMV antigen stimulation. These receptors all stem from a human donor in good health (CMV status not recorded). Some clones in this sample may be carry-over from other donors' samples. CDR3s include the opening cysteine and the closing phenylalanine or tryptophan. Fields, in order: clone size, J gene, V gene, D gene, CDR3 protein, CDR3 DNA. A D gene is named only where the DNA matches it firmly. Expanded clones get a size class; other rows say once, few or many, or leave the size out.

abundance: few; j_gene: TRBJ2-2; v_gene: TRBV12-3/TRBV12-4; d_gene: -; CDR3aa: CASQGGMNTGELFF; CDR3nt: TGTGCCTCCCAGGGGGGGATGAACACCGGGGAGCTGTTTTTT
abundance: few; j_gene: TRBJ2-1; v_gene: TRBV28; d_gene: -; CDR3aa: CASSRGGTGSSYNEQFF; CDR3nt: TGTGCCAGCAGCCGAGGGGGGACGGGGAGCTCCTACAATGAGCAGTTCTTC
abundance: -; j_gene: TRBJ1-1; v_gene: TRBV13; d_gene: -; CDR3aa: CASSSGTLNTEAFF; CDR3nt: TGTGCCAGCAGCTCTGGGACTCTGAACACTGAAGCTTTCTTT
abundance: -; j_gene: TRBJ1-2; v_gene: TRBV7-4; d_gene: -; CDR3aa: CASSVASWGYTF; CDR3nt: TGTGCCAGCAGCGTCGCCTCGTGGGGCTACACCTTC
abundance: few; j_gene: TRBJ1-4; v_gene: TRBV11-1; d_gene: TRBD1; CDR3aa: CASSRSPGQLNEKLFF; CDR3nt: TGTGCCAGCAGCCGATCTCCGGGACAGCTAAATGAAAAACTGTTTTTT
abundance: -; j_gene: TRBJ2-1; v_gene: TRBV7-6; d_gene: -; CDR3aa: CASSLEQGRHEQFF; CDR3nt: TGTGCCAGCAGCTTAGAACAGGGGAGGCATGAGCAGTTCTTC
abundance: -; j_gene: TRBJ2-1; v_gene: TRBV7-6; d_gene: -; CDR3aa: CASTSLRAHEQFF; CDR3nt: TGTGCCAGCACCTCCTTGCGGGCCCATGAGCAGTTCTTC
abundance: -; j_gene: TRBJ2-1; v_gene: TRBV11-2; d_gene: -; CDR3aa: CASSRERASYNEQFF; CDR3nt: TGTGCCAGCAGCAGAGAACGGGCCTCCTACAATGAGCAGTTCTTC
abundance: few; j_gene: TRBJ2-1; v_gene: TRBV5-6; d_gene: -; CDR3aa: CASSPPHSYNEQFF; CDR3nt: TGTGCCAGCAGCCCCCCGCACTCCTACAATGAGCAGTTCTTC
abundance: -; j_gene: TRBJ1-5; v_gene: TRBV27; d_gene: -; CDR3aa: CASSLFRGRNQPQHF; CDR3nt: TGTGCCAGCAGTTTATTTCGGGGACGGAATCAGCCCCAGCATTTT
abundance: once; j_gene: TRBJ2-1; v_gene: TRBV11-3; d_gene: -; CDR3aa: CASSLRASSRDEQFF; CDR3nt: TGTGCCAGCAGCTTACGAGCTTCCTCGAGGGATGAGCAGTTCTTC
abundance: -; j_gene: TRBJ2-1; v_gene: TRBV7-9; d_gene: -; CDR3aa: CASSGELGTAQNEQFF; CDR3nt: TGTGCCAGCAGCGGCGAGCTCGGGACCGCCCAAAATGAGCAGTTCTTC
abundance: -; j_gene: TRBJ1-2; v_gene: TRBV27; d_gene: TRBD1; CDR3aa: CASSLSNRGDYGYTF; CDR3nt: TGTGCCAGCAGTTTAAGTAACAGGGGAGACTATGGCTACACCTTC
abundance: -; j_gene: TRBJ1-2; v_gene: TRBV6-1; d_gene: -; CDR3aa: CASSEAVAEYYGYTF; CDR3nt: TGTGCCAGCAGTGAAGCGGTAGCAGAATACTATGGCTACACCTTC
abundance: few; j_gene: TRBJ2-5; v_gene: TRBV7-3; d_gene: TRBD2; CDR3aa: CASSPLPSGTSGGAQETQYF; CDR3nt: TGTGCCAGCAGCCCGCTCCCCTCTGGGACTAGCGGGGGGGCTCAGGAGACCCAGTACTTC
abundance: -; j_gene: TRBJ2-1; v_gene: TRBV20-1; d_gene: -; CDR3aa: CSARDRGRSYNEQFF; CDR3nt: TGCAGTGCTAGAGACAGAGGAAGGTCCTACAATGAGCAGTTCTTC
abundance: -; j_gene: TRBJ2-3; v_gene: TRBV2; d_gene: TRBD1; CDR3aa: CASSEPTGGSTDTQYF; CDR3nt: TGTGCCAGCAGTGAACCTACAGGGGGTAGCACAGATACGCAGTATTTT
abundance: -; j_gene: TRBJ2-3; v_gene: TRBV20-1; d_gene: -; CDR3aa: CSARDLTISTDTQYF; CDR3nt: TGCAGTGCTAGAGATCTCACTATCAGCACAGATACGCAGTATTTT
abundance: few; j_gene: TRBJ2-7; v_gene: TRBV7-2; d_gene: TRBD2; CDR3aa: CASSSDGLAFVYEQYF; CDR3nt: TGTGCCAGCAGCTCCGACGGACTAGCGTTCGTTTACGAGCAGTACTTC
abundance: -; j_gene: TRBJ1-1; v_gene: TRBV7-8; d_gene: TRBD1; CDR3aa: CASSWTGGGYTEAFF; CDR3nt: TGTGCCAGCAGCTGGACAGGGGGCGGTTACACTGAAGCTTTCTTT
abundance: once; j_gene: TRBJ2-5; v_gene: TRBV5-1; d_gene: TRBD1; CDR3aa: CASSLGDQGEETQYF; CDR3nt: TGCGCCAGCAGCTTGGGAGATCAGGGGGAAGAGACCCAGTACTTC
abundance: -; j_gene: TRBJ2-1; v_gene: TRBV27; d_gene: -; CDR3aa: CASSLSPPDGEENEQFF; CDR3nt: TGTGCCAGCAGTTTATCCCCCCCCGATGGGGAGGAAAATGAGCAGTTCTTC
abundance: once; j_gene: TRBJ1-2; v_gene: TRBV6-2/TRBV6-3; d_gene: TRBD1; CDR3aa: CASNPREGAHGVYTF; CDR3nt: TGTGCCAGCAACCCGCGGGAGGGGGCGCACGGGGTCTACACCTTC
abundance: few; j_gene: TRBJ2-7; v_gene: TRBV7-2; d_gene: -; CDR3aa: CASSYRTASYEQYF; CDR3nt: TGTGCCAGCAGCTACCGGACCGCCTCCTACGAGCAGTACTTC
abundance: -; j_gene: TRBJ2-1; v_gene: TRBV9; d_gene: -; CDR3aa: CASSAPGDNEQFF; CDR3nt: TGTGCCAGCAGCGCCCCAGGAGACAATGAGCAGTTCTTC
abundance: -; j_gene: TRBJ1-2; v_gene: TRBV5-1; d_gene: TRBD1; CDR3aa: CASSSPLTGGKGGYTF; CDR3nt: TGCGCCAGCAGCTCCCCCCTCACAGGGGGGAAAGGAGGCTACACCTTC
abundance: few; j_gene: TRBJ1-1; v_gene: TRBV7-9; d_gene: -; CDR3aa: CASTPLGTAQLKAFF; CDR3nt: TGTGCCAGCACCCCCCTCGGGACGGCTCAGCTCAAAGCTTTCTTT
abundance: few; j_gene: TRBJ2-6; v_gene: TRBV6-1; d_gene: -; CDR3aa: CASSEAVFWSGANVLTF; CDR3nt: TGTGCCAGCAGTGAAGCGGTGTTTTGGTCTGGGGCCAACGTCCTGACTTTC
abundance: few; j_gene: TRBJ2-1; v_gene: TRBV6-1; d_gene: TRBD2; CDR3aa: CASSLAVAGEGDEQFF; CDR3nt: TGTGCCAGCAGTCTAGCCGTAGCGGGAGAGGGGGATGAGCAGTTCTTC
abundance: -; j_gene: TRBJ2-6; v_gene: TRBV4-1; d_gene: -; CDR3aa: CASSLTLDNSGANVLTF; CDR3nt: TGCGCCAGCAGCCTAACCCTAGACAACTCTGGGGCCAACGTCCTGACTTTC
abundance: -; j_gene: TRBJ2-2; v_gene: TRBV6-2/TRBV6-3; d_gene: TRBD1; CDR3aa: CASSYDRAAGELFF; CDR3nt: TGTGCCAGCAGTTACGACAGGGCGGCCGGGGAGCTGTTTTTT
abundance: -; j_gene: TRBJ1-2; v_gene: TRBV7-9; d_gene: TRBD1; CDR3aa: CASSGWNRGLGNYGYTF; CDR3nt: TGTGCCAGCAGCGGGTGGAACAGGGGGCTTGGTAACTATGGCTACACCTTC
abundance: few; j_gene: TRBJ2-1; v_gene: TRBV2; d_gene: TRBD2; CDR3aa: CARAGELNEQFF; CDR3nt: TGTGCCAGAGCGGGAGAACTAAATGAGCAGTTCTTC
abundance: once; j_gene: TRBJ1-1; v_gene: TRBV27; d_gene: -; CDR3aa: CASSLLSGVSEAFF; CDR3nt: TGTGCCAGCAGTTTACTGTCAGGGGTGTCTGAAGCTTTCTTT
abundance: few; j_gene: TRBJ1-2; v_gene: TRBV6-2/TRBV6-3; d_gene: -; CDR3aa: CASSYGQINYGYTF; CDR3nt: TGTGCCAGCAGTTACGGACAGATTAACTATGGCTACACCTTC
abundance: -; j_gene: TRBJ2-5; v_gene: TRBV4-1; d_gene: -; CDR3aa: CASSQYGTLQETQYF; CDR3nt: TGCGCCAGCAGCCAGTACGGGACTCTACAAGAGACCCAGTACTTC
abundance: -; j_gene: TRBJ2-7; v_gene: TRBV10-1; d_gene: -; CDR3aa: CASSESGRRGQRRFYEQYF; CDR3nt: TGCGCCAGCAGTGAGTCGGGCAGGAGGGGACAGCGCCGATTTTACGAGCAGTACTTC
abundance: -; j_gene: TRBJ2-2; v_gene: TRBV6-6; d_gene: -; CDR3aa: CASSVSGRYGELFF; CDR3nt: TGTGCCAGCAGTGTATCAGGGCGCTACGGGGAGCTGTTTTTT
abundance: -; j_gene: TRBJ2-2; v_gene: TRBV5-6; d_gene: -; CDR3aa: CASSLRTELFF; CDR3nt: TGTGCCAGCAGCTTACGAACGGAGCTGTTTTTT
abundance: -; j_gene: TRBJ2-1; v_gene: TRBV19; d_gene: TRBD2; CDR3aa: CASSIDREGPGEQFF; CDR3nt: TGTGCCAGTAGTATAGACCGGGAGGGCCCGGGTGAGCAGTTCTTC
abundance: few; j_gene: TRBJ2-3; v_gene: TRBV7-9; d_gene: -; CDR3aa: CASRPPLRDTQYF; CDR3nt: TGTGCCAGCAGGCCCCCCTTGAGGGATACGCAGTATTTT